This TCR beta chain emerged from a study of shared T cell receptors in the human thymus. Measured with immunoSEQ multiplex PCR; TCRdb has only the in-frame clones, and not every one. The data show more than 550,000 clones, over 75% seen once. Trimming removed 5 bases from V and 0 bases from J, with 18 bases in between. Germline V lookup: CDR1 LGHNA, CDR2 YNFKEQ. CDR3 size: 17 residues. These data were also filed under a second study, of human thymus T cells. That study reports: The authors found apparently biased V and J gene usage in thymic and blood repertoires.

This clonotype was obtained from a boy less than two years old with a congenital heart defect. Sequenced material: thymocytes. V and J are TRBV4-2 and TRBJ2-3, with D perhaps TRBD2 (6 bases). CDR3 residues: CASSYLPGLISTDTQYF. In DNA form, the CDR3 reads TGTGCCAGCAGCTATTTACCGGGACTGATTAGCACAGATACGCAGTATTTT.